This is a list of T cell receptor beta chains from one sample in a study of blood T cell repertoires in COVID-19. The repertoire was sequenced with immunoSEQ multiplex PCR; TCRdb's copy has only in-frame clones and lacks some. This sample has 100,000 to 120,000 clones, with approximately 80% found just once. Sample: peripheral blood. These TCRs come from a woman aged 55-70 years with acute or convalescent COVID-19. The conserved cysteine and the conserved F or W are not part of the CDR3 here.

J gene,V gene,CDR3 protein
TRBJ2-2,TRBV5-1,ASSLGTDTGELF
TRBJ2-5,TRBV5-1,ASSLEAYSQETQY
TRBJ1-6,TRBV5-1,ASSPDRGDNSPLH
TRBJ1-5,TRBV3-1/TRBV3-2,ASSQDRTGLYQPQH
TRBJ1-5,TRBV28,ASSPRDQPQH
TRBJ2-2,TRBV6-5,ASSLFTLGELF
TRBJ2-6,TRBV15,ATSRDGPRASGANVLT
TRBJ1-2,TRBV5-1,ASSFTGHGYT
TRBJ2-6,TRBV27,ASSSFRRSVGANVLT
TRBJ2-5,TRBV19,ASSTQSGVEETQY
TRBJ2-7,TRBV4-2,ASSQGSGGVVEQY
TRBJ2-7,TRBV29-1,SVERASDEQY
TRBJ2-7,TRBV28,ASSADRGLFEQY
TRBJ1-1,TRBV11-3,ASSLRDTEAF
TRBJ2-7,TRBV7-2,ASSLVGRDSYEQY
TRBJ2-1,TRBV18,ASSPPGQGGYEQF
TRBJ2-2,TRBV7-2,ASSFGGGRSGELF
TRBJ2-4,TRBV4-3,ASSQDLVTGDVLAKNIQY
TRBJ1-4,TRBV9,ASSRTGSPTDEKLF
TRBJ1-2,TRBV3-1/TRBV3-2,ASSQFTSGNGYT
TRBJ1-5,TRBV19,ASSNRGDQPQH
TRBJ1-2,TRBV6-5,ASNQPGYGYGYT
TRBJ2-3,TRBV13,ASSLRIAGGGRADTQY
TRBJ2-7,TRBV7-2,ASSLLAGAEGNGQY
TRBJ1-4,TRBV5-6,ASRGQINEKLF
TRBJ2-7,TRBV6-6,ASRADRAYEQY
TRBJ1-3,TRBV6-5,ASSLDRGSGNTIY
TRBJ2-1,TRBV5-4,ASSSEAGAYNEQF
TRBJ1-6,TRBV7-2,ASSVQGRSSPLH
TRBJ1-5,TRBV5-6,ASSLGTGRNQPQH
TRBJ2-7,TRBV7-2,ASSLQGSSAYEQY
TRBJ1-1,TRBV9,ASSVEGATNTEAF
TRBJ2-3,TRBV6-1,ASSEELAGNSDTQY
TRBJ2-5,TRBV5-1,ASSPGSGGAQETQY
TRBJ1-4,TRBV11-2,ASSSQGAYEKLF
TRBJ2-7,TRBV20-1,SASHSGVSYEQY
TRBJ2-1,TRBV7-2,ASSLVLAPSSYNEQF
TRBJ2-3,TRBV5-8,ASSVRRQETSTDTQY
TRBJ2-7,TRBV6-5,ASRRDFRDPRGQY
TRBJ2-1,TRBV4-1,ASSLGLYGPNEQF
TRBJ2-7,TRBV6-1,ASSELLSTPRRY
TRBJ2-3,TRBV14,ASSHRRGTGAADTQY
TRBJ2-1,TRBV30,ASTRGDSYNEQF
TRBJ2-3,TRBV3-1/TRBV3-2,ASSQDRKGQSTDTQY
TRBJ2-1,TRBV7-9,ASRWDSANEQF
TRBJ1-1,TRBV20-1,SASRTGGLNTEAF
TRBJ1-6,TRBV19,ASRLGEGDNSPLH
TRBJ1-3,TRBV7-9,ASSSPTGGSGNTIY
TRBJ2-2,TRBV2,ASSEMRQGRTGELF
TRBJ1-2,TRBV2,ARSRATGDPYGYT
TRBJ2-7,TRBV10-1,ASLNRDEQY
TRBJ2-5,TRBV6-6,ASTRTRDETQY
TRBJ1-6,TRBV9,ASSVESSRVGSPLH
TRBJ2-7,TRBV19,ASRRQGTYEQY
TRBJ2-7,TRBV21-1,ASSAPQGGYEQY
TRBJ2-7,TRBV30,AWRLPGYAYEQY
TRBJ1-6,TRBV25-1,ASRDTLSPLH
TRBJ1-2,TRBV28,ASRPGQGDGYT
TRBJ1-1,TRBV19,ASSTDRRGNTEAF